Included here is one TCR beta chain sequence, with context. Per the study methods: Nucleated cell counts were estimated from reference gene primer amplification. Repertoires were generated with immunoSEQ multiplex PCR, while TCRdb's copy carries only in-frame clones and drops some. The V and J calls and clone size are taken from that table; D and trimming were inferred from the DNA. This sample carries approximately 210,000 clones, around 89% of them seen once, and the ten largest clones take 6.5% to 9.5%. The sample comes from a study of blood T cell repertoires in COVID-19. Across the study: T cells, B-cell-depleted T cells, or PBMCs supplied cDNA or gDNA.

Trimming at V came to 3 bases and at J to 3 bases, leaving 1 base not matched to a gene. The CDR3 has 13 residues. CDR1 is MGHRA and CDR2 is YSYEKL in the germline V gene. Symptom resolution, clearance, or two negative PCRs marked donors in Cohort 3 as recovered. The sequenced sample consisted of PBMCs or T cells enriched from blood (not recorded which). This sequence originates from a woman between 18 and 30 years old who had recovered from COVID-19. The chain links TRBV4-1 to TRBJ2-7; TRBD2 agrees at 8 bases. The CDR3 bases are TGCGCCAGCAGCCAGGGGACTAGCTACGAGCAGTACTTC. This encodes CASSQGTSYEQYF.